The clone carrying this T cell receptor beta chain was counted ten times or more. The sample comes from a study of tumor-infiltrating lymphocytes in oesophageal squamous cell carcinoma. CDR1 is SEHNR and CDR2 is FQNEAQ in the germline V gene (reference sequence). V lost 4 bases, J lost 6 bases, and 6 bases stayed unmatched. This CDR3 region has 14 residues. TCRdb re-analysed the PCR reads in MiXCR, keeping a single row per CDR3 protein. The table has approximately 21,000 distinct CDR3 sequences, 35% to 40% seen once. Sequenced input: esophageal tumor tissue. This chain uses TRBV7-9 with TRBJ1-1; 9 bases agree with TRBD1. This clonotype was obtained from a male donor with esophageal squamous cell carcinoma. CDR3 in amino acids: CASSSGQGLPEAFF. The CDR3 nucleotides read TGTGCCAGCAGCTCTGGACAGGGGTTACCTGAAGCTTTCTTT.